The T cell receptor beta chain under discussion was sequenced for a study of long-term antiretroviral therapy in people with HIV. This CDR3 is built from 14 residues. The V and J ends lost 1 base and 2 bases respectively, with 8 bases between them. Germline assignment: CDR1 MDHEN and CDR2 SYDVKM. The immunoSEQ assay was v3.0, run at survey level. Sequencing used immunoSEQ multiplex PCR; TCRdb keeps in-frame clones, though not all of them. The data hold roughly 20,000 clones, with around 85% observed a single time. The receptor was derived from a man younger than 30 with HIV. The material sequenced was unsorted PBMCs, taken about 4 years after starting antiretroviral therapy. The chain links TRBV28 to TRBJ1-2, with a tentative D call TRBD1 (6 bases). This CDR3 is CASSLYRENYGYTF. CDR3 DNA: TGTGCCAGCAGTTTATACAGGGAAAACTATGGCTACACCTTC.